This TCR beta chain is from a study of blood T cell repertoires in COVID-19. Study details: The United States, Italy and Spain supplied acute and convalescent COVID-19 samples. Sample material is recorded as cDNA or gDNA derived from T cells, B-cell-depleted T cells, or PBMCs.

The authors' processing: Using reference gene primer amplification, nucleated cell counts were estimated. Clones were read by immunoSEQ multiplex PCR, and TCRdb kept only the in-frame ones, dropping some. V, J and clone size reflect that table, while D and trimming were determined from the DNA. The sample yields around 87,000 clones, 60% to 85% seen once. With 6 bases clipped from V and 5 bases from J, the junction kept 11 bases outside the gene matches. The CDR3 consists of 15 residues. Germline CDR1 is MDHEN and CDR2 is SYDVKM. The specimen sequenced was peripheral blood. This clonotype was obtained from a woman older than 75 with acute or convalescent COVID-19. The chain joins TRBV28 to TRBJ2-5, with 8 bases lining up with TRBD1. The CDR3 sequence: CASRSGQGRQETQYF. Here the CDR3 DNA reads TGTGCCAGCAGATCCGGACAGGGTCGTCAGGAGACCCAGTACTTC.